Below, 3 T cell receptor beta chains from the same sample are listed, as sequenced in a study of control samples from healthy donors and cancer patients. Assay: immunoSEQ multiplex PCR; the TCRdb copy retains only in-frame clones and omits some. The table has roughly 130,000 clones, about 95% seen once. The material sequenced was blood. The receptors were sampled from a man aged 25-40 years in good health.

This sequence joins TRBV4-2 and TRBJ2-2, with 7 bases fitting TRBD1. J lost 2 bases, V lost 4 bases, and 4 bases had no gene match. The germline V gene has CDR1 LGHNA and CDR2 YNFKEQ. The CDR3 is 15 amino acids. DNA of the CDR3: TGTGCCAGCAGCCCCGACAGGGTAAACACCGGGGAGCTGTTTTTT. Its translation is CASSPDRVNTGELFF.

The chain has TRBV2 and TRBJ2-5; a weak D match, TRBD2 (6 bases). This CDR3 spans 15 amino acids. Trimming left V 1 base short and J 2 bases short, with 11 bases between. The germline V gene has CDR1 SNHLY and CDR2 FYNNEI. CDR3 nucleotides: TGTGCCAGCAGTGAAGACGGGGGTTTACAAGAGACCCAGTACTTC. Encoded protein: CASSEDGGLQETQYF. Using reference TRBV2 and TRBJ2-5 for the parts outside the CDR3, the full variable domain is EPEVTQTPSHQVTQMGQEVILRCVPISNHLYFYWYRQILGQKVEFLVSFYNNEISEKSEIFDDQFSVERPDGSNFTLKIRSTKLEDSAMYFCASSEDGGLQETQYFGPGTRLLVL.

The genes are TRBV19 and TRBJ1-2; D uncertain. Trimming took off 11 bases at V and 5 bases at J, with 9 bases between the two ends. CDR3 length: 10 residues. Germline CDR1 is LNHDA and CDR2 is SQIVND (reference sequence). The CDR3 here is CAARGYGYTF. CDR3 in DNA: TGTGCCGCCCGCGGTTATGGCTACACCTTC. The full variable domain, its missing parts supplied by reference TRBV19 and TRBJ1-2, is DGGITQSPKYLFRKEGQNVTLSCEQNLNHDAMYWYRQDPGQGLRLIYYSQIVNDFQKGDIAEGYSVSREKKESFPLTVTSAQKNPTAFYLCAARGYGYTFGSGTRLTVV.